This record covers a single TCR beta chain. This clone was observed a single time. Its specific antigen is unknown. It has no much larger one-base neighbor in the sample; base qualities were not kept. Synthetic TCR analog templates were spiked into each PCR to estimate absolute template abundance from read counts. The immunoSEQ assay was used to amplify TCRbeta CDR3 regions from genomic DNA with bias-controlled V and J gene primers. Sequencing of rearranged TCRbeta segments was done at approximately 20X coverage. In the source study's methods: Sequencing errors were corrected by clustering, and CDR3s were annotated against IMGT so that V, D and J genes could be assigned. Downstream analyses used only productive TCRbeta rearrangements and left out out-of-frame or stop-codon sequences. Clonality was computed as one minus Shannon entropy normalized by the log of the number of unique productive sequences. Fisher's exact test with Benjamini-Hochberg correction, using a cutoff of adjusted p below 0.01, was how clones that differed between time points or between blood and tumor were identified. Here the immuneACCESS table is served through TCRdb, limited to in-frame sequences with V and J called. Missing clones are a known gap in these copies; in checked studies unresolved V genes cover under half, and the rest lacks a known reason. Clone size and V and J calls were adopted from that table, with D and trimming inferred from the DNA. The sample records roughly 51,000 clones, approximately 79% of which are singletons. 8.5% to 12% of the sample goes to the ten largest clones.

The record originates from a study of PD-L1 blockade in urothelial cancer (dated by TCRdb to 2016 to 2017). Regarding the complete study: Every patient began therapy in 2014 and was given atezolizumab 1,200 mg intravenously every 3 weeks. About nine tenths of the roughly 29 patients were identified as males with urothelial cancer of bladder origin, and a prior smoking history was reported by 18 of 29 patients. Patients had an ECOG performance status of 0 or 1 and had received between 0 and 3 prior chemotherapy regimens. Blood samples were analyzed 3 weeks after the start of treatment (second dose) and 6 weeks after the start of treatment. Blood samples gave a median of approximately 150,000 T cells and roughly 83,000 unique TCRs, with a median clonality of approximately 0.08. An exploratory multi-omic analysis was conducted of the somatic, immune and clinical correlates of response to PD-L1 blockade with atezolizumab in urothelial cancer. Pretreatment tumor samples, along with matched peripheral blood collected serially before and after atezolizumab treatment, underwent TCR sequencing. Durable clinical benefit meant progression-free survival longer than 6 months, and TCR features were also tested against progression-free and overall survival. In the same patients, whole exome sequencing and RNA sequencing of pretreatment tumors were performed in addition to TCR sequencing. Several patients reached durable clinical benefit, while 15 to 20 patients did not. Under 30 patients had pretreatment blood TCR-seq, some 25 had at least one posttreatment blood collection, and some 25 had tumor TCR-seq.

The full study reports these points: A pretreatment peripheral blood TCR clonality below the median was linked to improved progression-free and overall survival. Greater expansion of tumor-associated TCR clones in peripheral blood 3 weeks after the start of treatment was observed in patients with durable benefit (n ≈ 24, p = 0.022). Because of the small sample size (n ≈ 27) and the many exploratory analyses performed, the results are intended to be regarded as hypothesis-generating.

The sample's time point label, in plain terms: pretreatment peripheral blood. The cohort comprised approximately 30 patients with locally advanced or metastatic urothelial carcinoma treated at Memorial Sloan Kettering on a trial protocol. Peripheral blood mononuclear cells were collected pretreatment and during treatment, at between 1 and 8 total time points per patient. The Qiagen DNeasy Blood extraction kit was used to purify genomic DNA from total PBMCs and from tumor samples. PBMCs were collected pretreatment and during treatment and were isolated and stored as previously described. The CDR3 goes from the cysteine to the phenylalanine over 14 residues. Only the CDR3 portion is preserved as DNA: 42 bases, with reading frame beginning at the first base. The V end loses 0 bases and the J end loses 5 bases, and a stretch of 8 bases separates them. Per the germline V gene (reference sequence), LNHNV is the CDR1 and YYDKDF is the CDR2.

This TCR was sampled from an older man with urothelial cancer. Sequenced here: PBMCs, sampled around atezolizumab (anti-PD-L1) treatment. The receptor chain draws on TRBV15 and TRBJ1-5, with the D gene not clear enough to name. The CDR3 has the sequence CATSRDLADQPQHF. The DNA is as follows: TGTGCCACCAGCAGAGACCTCGCGGATCAGCCCCAGCATTTT. With all but the CDR3 taken from the reference TRBV15 and TRBJ1-5 genes, the full variable domain is: DAMVIQNPRYQVTQFGKPVTLSCSQTLNHNVMYWYQQKSSQAPKLLFHYYDKDFNNEADTPDNFQSRRPNTSFCFLDIRSPGLGDTAMYLCATSRDLADQPQHFGDGTRLSIL.